These 18 T cell receptor beta chains were sequenced from one sample in a study of T cell repertoires in cytomegalovirus infection. No antigen has been assigned to these receptors. TCRdb re-analysed the reads in MiXCR, keeping a single row per CDR3 protein. Among a few hundred thousand distinct CDR3 sequences, about 39% were seen once, and the ten largest hold approximately 40%. The specimen comprised cultured PBMCs, sampled from culture after CMV antigen stimulation. The receptors were sampled from a human donor in good health (CMV status not recorded). Some clones in this sample may be carry-over from other donors' samples.

This rearrangement joins TRBV7-2 to TRBJ2-7; D gene unclear. In germline, CDR1 is SGHTA, CDR2 FQGNSA. The CDR3 loop spans 13 amino acids. Between the trimmed V and J ends, which lost 3 bases and 6 bases, there was a span of 12 bases. CDR3 bases: TGTGCCAGCAGCTTGGTCCCTTACTCCGAGCAGTACTTC. Protein product: CASSLVPYSEQYF.

The chain recombines TRBV10-3 with TRBJ2-5, with 11 bases fitting TRBD1. V shed 6 bases, J shed 5 bases, and the junction held 5 bases outside the gene matches. Germline V gene lookup returns CDR1 ENHRY and CDR2 SYGVKD. CDR3 length: 14 residues. The CDR3 nucleotides are TGTGCCATCAGACCCGGGACAGGGGGGGAGACCCAGTACTTC. Residues: CAIRPGTGGETQYF.

The chain carries TRBV7-9 and TRBJ1-2; D ambiguous. The CDR3 contains 12 residues. Per the germline V gene, CDR1 is SEHNR and CDR2 is FQNEAQ (reference sequence). Trimming left V 4 bases short and J 8 bases short, with 11 bases between. CDR3 DNA sequence: TGTGCCAGCAGCTCCGGATCTAGGGGCTACACCTTC. Its translation: CASSSGSRGYTF.

A few counts support this clonotype. CDR3 residues: CASSLGRDRYGGQFF. CDR3 nucleotide sequence: TGTGCCAGCAGCTTAGGGAGGGACAGGTATGGGGGGCAGTTCTTC. This chain uses TRBV7-2 with TRBJ2-1; 8 bases match TRBD1. Germline assignment: CDR1 SGHTA and CDR2 FQGNSA. The V gene end was trimmed by 1 base and the J gene end by 12 bases; junction bases not matched to a gene: 11. The CDR3 has 15 amino acids.

The chain couples TRBV27 to TRBJ1-2, with TRBD1 matching over 7 bases. Losses at the gene ends were 5 bases for V and 4 bases for J; bases not matched to a gene: 13. The germline V gene encodes CDR1 MNHEY and CDR2 SMNVEV (reference sequence). There are 16 residues in the CDR3. CDR3 in amino acids: CASSLHPGQAIYGYTF. CDR3 DNA: TGTGCCAGCAGTCTCCACCCTGGACAGGCCATCTATGGCTACACCTTC.

The chain couples TRBV19 to TRBJ2-3; D call uncertain. The CDR3 length is 17 residues. Germline-derived CDR1 and CDR2 are LNHDA and SQIVND (reference sequence). The V end lost 7 bases, the J end lost 2 bases, and 22 bases lay between the germline ends. The CDR3: CASTPRAWPYHTDTQYF. The CDR3 nucleotides read TGTGCCAGTACCCCCCGGGCATGGCCCTATCACACAGATACGCAGTATTTT.

The J gene is TRBJ1-2, the V gene TRBV7-3; D call uncertain. Germline-derived CDR1 and CDR2 are SGHTA and FQGTGA. CDR3 length: 14 residues. Deletions cut 11 bases from V and 0 bases from J, with 16 bases between. The CDR3, as DNA: TGTGCCTGCGAGGGAGGGAATCCTAACTATGGCTACACCTTC. This sequence encodes CACEGGNPNYGYTF.

The chain combines TRBV10-3 with TRBJ1-6, with 8 bases identical to TRBD1. CDR3 size: 15 residues. The J segment lost 10 bases and the V segment lost 2 bases, leaving 7 bases of the junction unmatched. Per germline, CDR1 ENHRY and CDR2 SYGVKD. The CDR3 protein is CAISEADRGGSPLHF. The CDR3, as DNA: TGTGCCATCAGTGAGGCCGACAGGGGAGGATCACCCCTCCACTTT.

The V and J genes are TRBV7-9 and TRBJ2-1, with D possibly being TRBD2 (6 bases). The V and J ends lost 5 bases and 5 bases respectively, with 19 bases between them. This CDR3 is 16 amino acids long. Germline-derived CDR1 and CDR2 are SEHNR and FQNEAQ (reference sequence). CDR3 sequence (DNA): TGTGCCAGCAGCCACCCTACCCGGGACTTTAACAATGAGCAGTTCTTC. It yields the protein CASSHPTRDFNNEQFF. Together with reference TRBV7-9 and TRBJ2-1, the CDR3 gives the full variable domain: DTGVSQNPRHKITKRGQNVTFRCDPISEHNRLYWYRQTLGQGPEFLTYFQNEAQLEKSRLLSDRFSAERPKGSFSTLEIQRTEQGDSAMYLCASSHPTRDFNNEQFFGPGTRLTVL.

A few counts support this clonotype. This chain uses TRBV6-5 with TRBJ1-1; D possibly corresponds to TRBD1 (5 bases). Germline lookup yields CDR1 MNHEY and CDR2 SVGAGI. The CDR3 is 11 amino acids. V was trimmed by 4 bases and J by 11 bases, leaving 11 bases between them. The CDR3, as DNA: TGTGCCAGCAGTTCTGGGCCAGGGGCTTTCTTT. This gives the protein CASSSGPGAFF.

The genes are TRBV6-1 and TRBJ2-5, with D unclear. The V end lost 3 bases, the J end lost 8 bases, and 13 bases lay between the germline ends. The CDR3 runs 13 residues. Germline V gene lookup returns CDR1 MNHNS and CDR2 SASEGT. CDR3 sequence reads: CASSDPLSSTQYF. CDR3 DNA: TGTGCCAGCAGTGATCCCCTTTCCTCCACCCAGTACTTC.

The V gene is TRBV7-8, the J gene TRBJ2-5; no clear D. Germline CDR1 SGHVS, CDR2 FQNEAQ. CDR3 length equals 18 residues. With 3 bases removed from V and 10 bases from J, the gap between germline ends came to 30 bases. In DNA, the CDR3 is TGTGCCAGCAGCTTTGGGTTGAAGTGGCCCGCGTCAGGTTTGGACCAGTACTTC. Translation gives CASSFGLKWPASGLDQYF.

This chain connects TRBV6-1 to TRBJ1-4, with D hard to call. Per germline, CDR1 MNHNS and CDR2 SASEGT. The CDR3 totals 12 residues. V lost 2 bases and J lost 11, with 9 bases in between. As DNA, the CDR3 is TGTGCCAGCAGTGAATTCGCAGACAAACTGTTTTTT. It yields the protein CASSEFADKLFF.

This clonotype was seen a few times. The gene calls are TRBV7-2 and TRBJ1-3; D unclear. The CDR3 runs 15 residues. V was trimmed by 3 bases and J by 2 bases, leaving 11 bases between them. The germline V gene encodes CDR1 SGHTA and CDR2 FQGNSA. This chain's CDR3 is CASSLSGFTGNTIYF. The CDR3 DNA reads as TGTGCCAGCAGCTTGTCGGGCTTTACTGGAAACACCATATATTTT.

This chain's CDR3 is CASSRTGRASNEQFF. As DNA, the CDR3 is TGTGCCAGCAGTCGGACAGGGAGGGCCTCCAATGAGCAGTTCTTC. The rearrangement links TRBV7-2 to TRBJ2-1; tentatively, D is TRBD1 (8 bases). V lost 6 bases and J 6 bases, leaving 18 bases between the germline ends. Germline values: CDR1 SGHTA, CDR2 FQGNSA. The CDR3 totals 15 residues.

The chain links TRBV7-4 to TRBJ1-2; the D is unclear. Germline V CDR1 and CDR2: SGHVT, SQSDAQ. V dropped 3 bases and J dropped 0 bases, with 8 bases sitting between them. The CDR3 covers 14 residues. DNA for the CDR3: TGTGCCAGCAGCTTTTCCGGTACTAACTATGGCTACACCTTC. Amino acid sequence: CASSFSGTNYGYTF.

J is TRBJ2-2 and V is TRBV7-2; maybe TRBD2 (6 bases). V lost 7 bases, J lost 4 bases, and 13 bases lay in between. Per the germline V gene, CDR1 is SGHTA and CDR2 is FQGNSA. CDR3 length equals 14 residues. In DNA form, the CDR3 reads TGTGCCAGCACCCAAGAGGGAGGCACCGGGGAGCTGTTTTTT. Amino acid sequence: CASTQEGGTGELFF.

V usage is TRBV6-1 and J usage is TRBJ2-3; the D is unclear. The CDR3 has 11 amino acids. Germline assignment: CDR1 MNHNS and CDR2 SASEGT. The germline V and J ends were trimmed by 3 bases and 10 bases, with 8 bases remaining between them. The CDR3 bases are TGTGCCAGCAGTGAGGTGGTGCCGCAGTATTTT. Translation gives CASSEVVPQYF.